The table lists the clone carrying this T cell receptor (beta chain) with a count of one. Measured with immunoSEQ multiplex PCR; TCRdb has only the in-frame clones, and not every one. The sample has 65,000 to 75,000 clones; approximately 84% are singletons. The CDR3 is 14 residues long. CDR1 LGHNA and CDR2 YNFKEQ come from the germline V gene. The junction had 5 bases not matched to a gene; V was cut back by 0 bases and J by 7 bases. These data originate in a study of control samples from healthy donors and cancer patients. The source of this sequence is a woman aged 50 to 60 in good health. Source material: blood. The chain recombines TRBV4-2 with TRBJ2-5, with 7 bases that match TRBD1. The CDR3 is CASSQDQGEGTQYF. CDR3 nucleotides: TGTGCCAGCAGCCAAGATCAGGGGGAAGGGACCCAGTACTTC.